Listed here are 26 T cell receptor beta chains from one sample, sequenced in a study of regulatory T cells in long-lasting Graves disease. HTBI primers from iRepertoire and Arm-PCR of CDR3 regions yielded the TCR beta libraries. TCRdb called the multiplex PCR reads again in MiXCR, with one record for every CDR3 protein. The sample shows around 450,000 distinct CDR3 sequences, 15% of them seen only once. Time point of the sample: newly diagnosed GD, antithyroid drugs for less than 3 months. TCR sequences were obtained from RNA taken from PBMCs. These sequences were also reported in another study, on T cells in Graves' hyperthyroidism and ophthalmopathy.

This material consisted of peripheral blood mononuclear cells (PBMCs), taken at new diagnosis, from a patient treated with antithyroid drugs. The receptor set was obtained from a middle-aged woman with Graves disease.

In its sample, this clonotype was seen many times. The chain is built from TRBV19 and TRBJ2-2, with D unresolved. This CDR3 is built from 18 residues. Between the trimmed V and J ends, which lost 6 bases and 0 bases, there was a span of 20 bases. Germline CDR1 is LNHDA and CDR2 is SQIVND (reference sequence). CDR3 nucleotide sequence: TGTGCCAGTAGCCATATCAGGACGGCCGTAACGAACACCGGGGAGCTGTTTTTT. Its protein is CASSHIRTAVTNTGELFF.

This clonotype was counted between two and nine times. The chain has TRBV29-1 and TRBJ2-1; D is uncertain. CDR1 SQVTM and CDR2 ANQGSEA come from the germline V gene. The germline V and J ends were trimmed by 7 bases and 4 bases, with 8 bases remaining between them. The CDR3 runs to 11 residues. CDR3 protein: CSAGGYNEQFF. For the CDR3, the DNA is TGCAGCGCTGGCGGATACAATGAGCAGTTCTTC.

This clonotype showed up many times. V is TRBV27 and J is TRBJ1-1, with D hard to call. Germline assignment: CDR1 MNHEY and CDR2 SMNVEV (reference sequence). This CDR3 is 13 amino acids long. The V and J ends lost 7 bases and 0 bases respectively, with 9 bases between them. The CDR3 DNA reads TGTGCCAGCAAGATTAGCATGAACACTGAAGCTTTCTTT. Residues: CASKISMNTEAFF.

This clonotype came up many times. The genes are TRBV12-3 or TRBV12-4 and TRBJ2-3; no definite D call. The length of the CDR3 is 13 residues. V lost 4 bases to trimming and J lost 5 bases, with 10 bases between them. The CDR3 here is CASSSLPRDTQYF. The CDR3 DNA follows: TGTGCCAGCAGTTCCCTCCCCAGAGATACGCAGTATTTT.

This clonotype is a singleton in its sample. A much larger clone differs by one base, so this may be a read error. The chain is built from TRBV29-1 and TRBJ1-2; the match to TRBD1 covers 7 bases. Germline values: CDR1 SQVTM, CDR2 ANQGSEA. CDR3 length: 13 residues. The CDR3 is CSVGITGDYGCTF. The CDR3, as DNA: TGCAGCGTTGGTATCACAGGGGACTATGGCTGCACCTTC.

This clonotype was recorded at least ten times. The gene calls are TRBV29-1 and TRBJ2-5; D uncertain. The CDR3 is 14 residues long. Germline CDR1 and CDR2: SQVTM and ANQGSEA. Trimming left V 0 bases short and J 2 bases short, with 10 bases between. The CDR3, as DNA: TGCAGCGTTGAAGATTTCGGGTATCAAGAGACCCAGTACTTC. Protein product: CSVEDFGYQETQYF. The whole variable domain, filled in from reference TRBV29-1 and TRBJ2-5, reads SAVISQKPSRDICQRGTSLTIQCQVDSQVTMMFWYRQQPGQSLTLIATANQGSEATYESGFVIDKFPISRPNLTFSTLTVSNMSPEDSSIYLCSVEDFGYQETQYFGPGTRLLVL.

The chain has TRBV5-1 and TRBJ1-1; D perhaps matches TRBD1 (6 bases). The germline CDR1 and CDR2 sequences are SGHRS and YFSETQ. The CDR3 has 17 amino acids. V lost 4 bases to trimming and J lost 4 bases, with 23 bases between them. For the CDR3, the DNA is TGCGCCAGCAGCACCCCCGAGGGGAAGGGGGTGAGCACTGAAGCTTTCTTT. Translated, it gives CASSTPEGKGVSTEAFF.

The chain has TRBV29-1 and TRBJ2-1; no clear D gene. CDR3 length equals 11 residues. Germline V gene data show CDR1 as SQVTM and CDR2 as ANQGSEA. Trimming pared 6 bases from V and 4 bases from J, leaving 7 bases between. In DNA form, the CDR3 reads TGCAGCGTCTACGTTTACAATGAGCAGTTCTTC. Translating gives CSVYVYNEQFF.

There are many counts of this clonotype. The chain has TRBV29-1 and TRBJ2-5, with 9 bases matching TRBD2. Germline values: CDR1 SQVTM, CDR2 ANQGSEA. Trimming cost V 4 bases and J 5 bases; bases outside gene matches: 5. The CDR3 is 13 residues long. In nucleotides, the CDR3 is TGCAGCGTTGTAGCGGGAGCGGAGGAGACCCAGTACTTC. Its translation is CSVVAGAEETQYF.

This clonotype was counted many times. This rearrangement joins TRBV29-1 to TRBJ2-3, with D possibly matching TRBD1 (6 bases). The CDR3 totals 14 residues. Germline CDR1 reads SQVTM; CDR2 reads ANQGSEA. V lost 4 bases and J lost 3, with 14 bases in between. The CDR3 loop is CSVVGGKLTDTQYF. The CDR3 DNA is TGCAGCGTTGTTGGGGGCAAACTTACAGATACGCAGTATTTT.

The V and J genes are TRBV28 and TRBJ2-7, with 9 bases fitting TRBD1. The CDR3 has 14 amino acids. V shed 6 bases, J shed 7 bases, and the junction held 10 bases outside the gene matches. Germline loops: CDR1 MDHEN, CDR2 SYDVKM. This CDR3 is CASSLTGQGREQYF. The CDR3 DNA sequence: TGTGCCAGCAGCCTGACCGGACAGGGGAGGGAGCAGTACTTC. Supplemented by reference TRBV28 and TRBJ2-7, the full variable domain reads DVKVTQSSRYLVKRTGEKVFLECVQDMDHENMFWYRQDPGLGLRLIYFSYDVKMKEKGDIPEGYSVSREKKERFSLILESASTNQTSMYLCASSLTGQGREQYFGPGTRLTVT.

This clonotype occurred many times. The chain has TRBV2 and TRBJ2-7, with 8 nucleotides matching TRBD1. CDR3 length: 17 residues. Trimming at V came to 9 bases and at J to 1 base, leaving 17 bases not matched to a gene. The germline gives CDR1 SNHLY, CDR2 FYNNEI. In nucleotides, the CDR3 is TGTGCCAGGGCAAGTCTACCTACCGGGACAGGATCCTACGAGCAGTACTTC. It translates to CARASLPTGTGSYEQYF.

Comment on this clonotype: A much larger clone lies one base from this, so it may be a read error. This chain links TRBV6-1 with TRBJ2-2; D gene uncertain. Deletions cut 6 bases from V and 4 bases from J, with 21 bases between. This CDR3 comprises 17 residues. Germline assignment: CDR1 MNHNS and CDR2 SASEGT. The CDR3 bases are TGTGCCAGCAGGGATCCCAAGTCGGAGCGTTTCACCGGGGAGCTGTTTTTT. Translation gives CASRDPKSERFTGELFF.

The chain joins TRBV10-3 to TRBJ2-1; 8 bases are a match to TRBD1. The CDR3 contains 17 residues. V lost 2 bases to trimming and J lost 1 base; unmatched junction nucleotides: 7. Germline CDR1 and CDR2: ENHRY and SYGVKD. The CDR3 DNA is TGTGCCATCAGTGAGCCACAGGGGGAGGTGTCCTACAATGAGCAGTTCTTC. It specifies CAISEPQGEVSYNEQFF.

This clonotype came up many times. The chain couples TRBV28 to TRBJ2-3, with 7 bases aligning to TRBD2. This CDR3 comprises 18 residues. Germline V gene sequence: CDR1 MDHEN, CDR2 SYDVKM. The V segment lost 5 bases and the J segment 2 bases; nucleotides outside the gene matches: 16. CDR3 amino acids: CASSPNSWGGETTDTQYF. The CDR3 DNA reads TGTGCCAGCAGTCCGAACTCCTGGGGGGGAGAGACCACAGATACGCAGTATTTT.

This clonotype was counted at least ten times. The CDR3 nucleotides are TGCGCCAGCAGCCAAGAGGGTGGAGTAGCGGGAACTGAGCAGTTCTTC. Encoded protein: CASSQEGGVAGTEQFF. This chain links TRBV4-3 with TRBJ2-1, with 8 bases fitting TRBD2. V lost 0 bases to trimming and J lost 9 bases; unmatched junction nucleotides: 10. Germline V gene data show CDR1 as LGHNA and CDR2 as YSLEER. The CDR3 spans 16 residues.

This clonotype was counted many times. The rearrangement uses TRBV28 and TRBJ2-1, with TRBD2 matching 12 bases. V shed 6 bases and J 6 bases; nucleotides not matched to a gene: 6. Germline V gene data show CDR1 as MDHEN and CDR2 as SYDVKM. CDR3 length: 15 residues. The CDR3 protein is CASSRGLAGFNEQFF. CDR3 in DNA: TGTGCCAGCAGCCGCGGACTAGCGGGATTCAATGAGCAGTTCTTC.

This clonotype has ten or more counts. This sequence joins TRBV10-2 and TRBJ2-7; TRBD2 agrees at 7 bases. CDR3 length: 14 amino acids. The J segment lost 5 bases and the V segment lost 6 bases, leaving 10 bases of the junction unmatched. Germline values: CDR1 WSHSY, CDR2 SAAADI. The CDR3 spells CASSAGLVYDEQYF. CDR3 sequence (DNA): TGCGCCAGCAGCGCAGGACTAGTCTACGACGAGCAGTACTTC.

This clonotype occurred many times. The junction departs from the called germline gene at one end, perhaps through a read error. CDR3 region: CASSLQSSYNEQFF. CDR3 nucleotide sequence: TGTGCCAGCAGCCTACAATCCTCCTACAATGAGCAGTTCTTC. The J gene is TRBJ2-1, the V gene TRBV5-1; no firm D call. This CDR3 is built from 14 residues. Germline CDR1 reads SGHRS; CDR2 reads YFSETQ.

This clonotype was observed a few times. This chain uses TRBV10-3 with TRBJ2-1; 7 bases fit TRBD1. CDR1 and CDR2 (germline): ENHRY, SYGVKD. V gave up 6 bases and J gave up 4 bases; unmatched junction bases: 6. The CDR3 runs to 14 residues. CDR3 nucleotides: TGTGCCATCAGGAGTGACAGGGCTTACAATGAGCAGTTCTTC. Translation: CAIRSDRAYNEQFF.

This clonotype was observed a handful of times. The junction departs from the called germline gene at one end, perhaps through a read error. The rearrangement links TRBV5-1 to TRBJ2-7; 12 bases line up with TRBD2. The germline gives CDR1 SGHRS, CDR2 YFSETQ. This CDR3 spans 17 amino acids. The CDR3 spells CTSSGALGLAGLKEQYF. The CDR3 nucleotides read TGCACCAGCAGCGGGGCTTTAGGACTAGCGGGGTTGAAGGAGCAGTACTTC.

This clonotype was seen many times. The chain uses TRBV9 and TRBJ1-5, with 8 nucleotides matching TRBD1. J was trimmed by 0 bases and V by 5 bases; bases with no gene match: 4. The CDR3 length is 15 residues. Germline CDR1 reads SGDLS; CDR2 reads YYNGEE. The CDR3 region has the DNA TGTGCCAGCAGTGCAGGACAGGGTAGCAATCAGCCCCAGCATTTT. It is translated as CASSAGQGSNQPQHF.

This clonotype was counted at least ten times. The rearrangement uses TRBV11-2 and TRBJ1-2, with 11 bases aligning to TRBD1. V trimming: 0 bases; J trimming: 6 bases; junction bases outside the gene matches: 6. The V gene's germline CDR1 is SGHAT and CDR2 FQNNGV. The CDR3 spans 16 residues. CDR3 residues: CASSLDARDRGDGYTF. The CDR3 bases are TGTGCCAGCAGCTTAGACGCCCGGGACAGGGGGGATGGCTACACCTTC.

The V gene is TRBV19, the J gene TRBJ1-3, with D unresolved. Germline V CDR1 and CDR2: LNHDA, SQIVND (reference sequence). The ends were cut back, 4 bases at V and 3 bases at J, with 7 bases in the middle. This CDR3 is built from 13 residues. CDR3 sequence reads: CASSTDGGNTIYF. CDR3 coding DNA: TGTGCCAGTAGTACGGACGGTGGAAACACCATATATTTT.

This clonotype was counted ten times or more. The chain recombines TRBV15 with TRBJ1-3; no clear D. This CDR3 spans 14 amino acids. V was shortened by 5 bases and J by 4 bases, with 12 bases between the two germline ends. Germline CDR1 and CDR2: LNHNV and YYDKDF (reference sequence). The CDR3 nucleotides are TGTGCCACCAGCCCCGGTCTCATAGGAAACACCATATATTTT. The encoded protein is CATSPGLIGNTIYF.

The chain joins TRBV19 to TRBJ1-2; D is unresolved. The germline V gene encodes CDR1 LNHDA and CDR2 SQIVND (reference sequence). The CDR3 loop spans 15 amino acids. The V gene lost 5 bases and the J gene lost 0 bases, with 13 bases spanning the gap. The CDR3: CASSPLDGSNYGYTF. In nucleotides, the CDR3 is TGTGCCAGTAGTCCATTGGACGGGTCTAACTATGGCTACACCTTC.